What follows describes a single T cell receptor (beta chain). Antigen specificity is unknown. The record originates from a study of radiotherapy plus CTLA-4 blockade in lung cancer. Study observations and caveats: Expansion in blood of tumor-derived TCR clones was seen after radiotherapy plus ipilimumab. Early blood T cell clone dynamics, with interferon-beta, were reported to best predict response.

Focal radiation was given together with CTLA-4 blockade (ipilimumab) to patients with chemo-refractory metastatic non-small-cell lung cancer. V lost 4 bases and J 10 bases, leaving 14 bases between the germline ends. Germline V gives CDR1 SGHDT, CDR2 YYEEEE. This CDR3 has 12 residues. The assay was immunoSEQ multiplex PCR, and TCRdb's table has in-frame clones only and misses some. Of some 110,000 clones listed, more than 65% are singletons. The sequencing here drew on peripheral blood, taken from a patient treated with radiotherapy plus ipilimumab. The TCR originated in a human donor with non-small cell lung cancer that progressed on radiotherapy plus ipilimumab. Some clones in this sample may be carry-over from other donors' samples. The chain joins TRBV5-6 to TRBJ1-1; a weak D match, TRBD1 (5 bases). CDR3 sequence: CASSRDGGTAFF. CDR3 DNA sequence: TGTGCCAGCAGCCGAGATGGGGGAACAGCTTTCTTT.